What follows are 24 T cell receptor beta chains derived from one specimen sequenced in a study of OX40 agonist ivuxolimab in advanced cancers. Profiled with immunoSEQ multiplex PCR; TCRdb holds only in-frame clones, not every one. The repertoire holds 62,000 or so clones, with approximately 89% as singletons. The specimen comprised CD4+ or CD8+ T cells sorted from blood, sampled in a trial of the OX40 agonist ivuxolimab. The receptors come from an adult with an advanced solid tumor such as melanoma, head and neck, liver or kidney cancer.

The chain recombines TRBV28 with TRBJ2-7; 10 positions match TRBD1. CDR1 and CDR2 (germline): MDHEN, SYDVKM. This CDR3 is 13 amino acids long. The junction had 2 bases not matched to a gene; V was cut back by 6 bases and J by 3 bases. The CDR3 is CASRGQGRYEQYF. The CDR3 DNA is TGTGCCAGCAGGGGACAGGGGCGCTACGAGCAGTACTTC.

This chain's CDR3 is CASVNRGLKTQYF. The CDR3 coding sequence is TGTGCCAGTGTAAACAGGGGGTTGAAGACCCAGTACTTC. J is TRBJ2-5 and V is TRBV5-8, with 8 bases fitting TRBD1. This CDR3 region has 13 residues. The germline V gene encodes CDR1 SGHTS and CDR2 YDEGEE. Trimming removed 8 bases from V and 6 bases from J; junction bases left unmatched: 9.

In DNA, the CDR3 is TGTGCCAGCAGCTTAGGAGGGACAGGGCTGGGGGAGACCCAGTACTTC. It yields the protein CASSLGGTGLGETQYF. The chain joins TRBV7-6 to TRBJ2-5; 9 bases match TRBD1. The germline V gene encodes CDR1 SGHVS and CDR2 FNYEAQ. The CDR3 contains 16 residues. With 1 base clipped from V and 5 bases from J, the junction kept 8 bases outside the gene matches.

This chain uses TRBV5-4 with TRBJ2-3; D is unresolved. The germline V gene has CDR1 SGHNT and CDR2 YYREEE (reference sequence). CDR3 length equals 13 residues. The V end lost 3 bases, the J end lost 6 bases, and 11 bases lay between the germline ends. CDR3 loop: CASSSPSADTQYF. CDR3 bases: TGTGCCAGCAGCTCACCTAGTGCGGATACGCAGTATTTT.

V and J are TRBV9 and TRBJ2-7; 12 nucleotides align to TRBD1. With 0 bases clipped from V and 2 bases from J, the junction kept 3 bases outside the gene matches. CDR1 is SGDLS and CDR2 is YYNGEE in the germline V gene. This CDR3 spans 16 amino acids. Here the CDR3 reads CASSVGGQGATYEQYF. CDR3 coding DNA: TGTGCCAGCAGCGTAGGGGGACAGGGGGCAACCTACGAGCAGTACTTC.

The chain carries TRBV7-2 and TRBJ2-3; 12 bases fit TRBD1. The CDR3 is made up of 16 amino acids. Germline V gene data show CDR1 as SGHTA and CDR2 as FQGNSA. V was clipped by 5 bases and J by 5 bases; unmatched bases: 8. The CDR3 region has the DNA TGTGCCAGCAGCACGGGGGGGACAGGGGGCAGAGATACGCAGTATTTT. This translates into CASSTGGTGGRDTQYF.

This clone was detected a few times. The chain carries TRBV5-1 and TRBJ1-1, with D hard to call. V was cut by 0 bases and J by 10 bases, with 19 bases left in between. Germline CDR1 is SGHRS and CDR2 is YFSETQ. CDR3 length: 15 amino acids. The CDR3 DNA follows: TGCGCCAGCAGCTTGGCCTTAACCCGTCCTGATGCAGCTTTCTTT. It codes for CASSLALTRPDAAFF. The full variable domain, with the rest looked up from reference TRBV5-1 and TRBJ1-1, is KAGVTQTPRYLIKTRGQQVTLSCSPISGHRSVSWYQQTPGQGLQFLFEYFSETQRNKGNFPGRFSGRQFSNSRSEMNVSTLELGDSALYLCASSLALTRPDAAFFGQGTRLTVV.

The V and J genes are TRBV2 and TRBJ2-5, with D hard to call. CDR3 length equals 13 residues. Trimming took 5 bases from V and 4 from J, leaving 11 bases between them. The germline V gene has CDR1 SNHLY and CDR2 FYNNEI. For the CDR3, the DNA is TGTGCCAGCAGTTTGGCTCGAGGAGAGACCCAGTACTTC. Translated: CASSLARGETQYF.

This clone is labeled as medium-sized. The V gene is TRBV6-1, the J gene TRBJ1-5, with a possible D match to TRBD1 (5 bases). Germline V gives CDR1 MNHNS, CDR2 SASEGT. V dropped 5 bases and J dropped 6 bases, with 8 bases sitting between them. This CDR3 comprises 12 residues. CDR3: CASSKGTQPQHF. The DNA for the CDR3 is TGTGCCAGCAGTAAGGGGACTCAGCCCCAGCATTTT.

The chain recombines TRBV6-1 with TRBJ2-7, with 7 positions matching TRBD1. CDR3 length equals 14 residues. Germline V gene data show CDR1 as MNHNS and CDR2 as SASEGT. J lost 0 bases, V lost 3 bases, and 2 bases had no gene match. The DNA of the CDR3 is TGTGCCAGCAGTGACGACAGGGACTCCTACGAGCAGTACTTC. Its translation: CASSDDRDSYEQYF.

The chain joins TRBV5-1 to TRBJ2-1; D perhaps matches TRBD2 (5 bases). Per germline, CDR1 SGHRS and CDR2 YFSETQ. Between the trimmed V and J ends, which lost 4 bases and 4 bases, there was a span of 12 bases. This CDR3 contains 14 residues. DNA of the CDR3: TGCGCCAGCAGCCCCCCCGACTATTACAATGAGCAGTTCTTC. Amino acid sequence: CASSPPDYYNEQFF. The full variable domain, in which reference TRBV5-1 and TRBJ2-1 provide the parts outside the CDR3, is KAGVTQTPRYLIKTRGQQVTLSCSPISGHRSVSWYQQTPGQGLQFLFEYFSETQRNKGNFPGRFSGRQFSNSRSEMNVSTLELGDSALYLCASSPPDYYNEQFFGPGTRLTVL.

This clone was recorded once. V and J are TRBV7-2 and TRBJ1-5, with unresolved D. Germline loops: CDR1 SGHTA, CDR2 FQGNSA. V lost 5 bases and J lost 7, with 18 bases in between. The CDR3 length is 15 residues. CDR3: CASSLNLGVGQPQHF. CDR3 nucleotide sequence: TGTGCCAGCAGCCTAAACCTCGGGGTTGGGCAGCCCCAGCATTTT. Complete variable domain (other parts from reference TRBV7-2 and TRBJ1-5): GAGVSQSPSNKVTEKGKDVELRCDPISGHTALYWYRQSLGQGLEFLIYFQGNSAPDKSGLPSDRFSAERTGGSVSTLTIQRTQQEDSAVYLCASSLNLGVGQPQHFGDGTRLSIL.

J is TRBJ2-3 and V is TRBV4-3; D remains ambiguous. The CDR3 spans 13 residues. V lost 0 bases and J 4 bases, leaving 5 bases between the germline ends. Germline loops: CDR1 LGHNA, CDR2 YSLEER. The CDR3 DNA is TGCGCCAGCAGCCAAGATCCATCAGATACGCAGTATTTT. Its protein product is CASSQDPSDTQYF.

This chain links TRBV4-3 with TRBJ1-1; D not certain. CDR3 length equals 15 residues. CDR1 is LGHNA, CDR2 YSLEER, per germline. With 1 base removed from V and 0 bases from J, the gap between germline ends came to 9 bases. CDR3 in DNA: TGCGCCAGCAGCCAAGGTTTGGGCTTGAACACTGAAGCTTTCTTT. The encoded protein is CASSQGLGLNTEAFF.

The J gene is TRBJ2-1, the V gene TRBV25-1; 13 nucleotides line up with TRBD2. V trimming: 2 bases; J trimming: 6 bases; junction bases outside the gene matches: 1. CDR3 length: 15 amino acids. Per germline, CDR1 MGHDK and CDR2 SYGVNS. The CDR3: CASSERTSGSNEQFF. The CDR3 DNA is TGTGCCAGCAGTGAAAGGACTAGCGGGAGCAATGAGCAGTTCTTC.

The V gene is TRBV7-8, the J gene TRBJ2-7; D possibly matches TRBD1 or TRBD2 (6 bases each). This CDR3 contains 18 residues. V was trimmed by 0 bases and J by 3 bases, leaving 21 bases between them. Germline V gives CDR1 SGHVS, CDR2 FQNEAQ. CDR3 protein: CASSLAVWGASRIYEQYF. The DNA for the CDR3 is TGTGCCAGCAGCTTAGCAGTCTGGGGGGCGTCAAGAATCTACGAGCAGTACTTC.

This chain joins TRBV5-1 and TRBJ2-7; D ambiguous. The ends were cut back, 3 bases at V and 3 bases at J, with 7 bases in the middle. This CDR3 has 12 residues. The germline CDR1 and CDR2 sequences are SGHRS and YFSETQ. The CDR3 coding sequence is TGCGCCAGCAGCTCGGACCACTACGAGCAGTACTTC. It specifies CASSSDHYEQYF.

The rearrangement links TRBV7-2 to TRBJ2-2; 7 bases fit TRBD2. The CDR3 runs 15 residues. After removal of 1 base from V and 6 bases from J, the junction contained 5 bases not matched to a gene. Germline V gene sequence: CDR1 SGHTA, CDR2 FQGNSA. CDR3 loop: CASSLGGGHAGELFF. The DNA for the CDR3 is TGTGCCAGCAGCTTAGGCGGGGGTCATGCCGGGGAGCTGTTTTTT.

This clone was seen only a few times. The rearrangement links TRBV5-5 to TRBJ2-6, with 8 bases aligning to TRBD1. This CDR3 has 18 amino acids. Looked up from germline, CDR1 is SGHKS and CDR2 is YYEKEE (reference sequence). V dropped 1 base and J dropped 0; count of bases not matched to a gene: 6. For the CDR3, the DNA is TGTGCCAGCAGCTTGTACGAACAGGGGGACTCTGGGGCCAACGTCCTGACTTTC. Amino acids: CASSLYEQGDSGANVLTF.

The chain recombines TRBV6-1 with TRBJ2-5; TRBD1 matches 8 bases. The CDR3 runs 15 residues. Trimming at V came to 2 bases and at J to 2 bases, leaving 4 bases not matched to a gene. CDR1 is MNHNS and CDR2 is SASEGT in the germline V gene. The DNA for the CDR3 is TGTGCCAGCAGTGAATCGAACAGGGGGCAAGAGACCCAGTACTTC. Translated, it gives CASSESNRGQETQYF.

This chain uses TRBV30 with TRBJ2-5; a possible D gene is TRBD1 (5 bases). Germline lookup yields CDR1 GTSNPN and CDR2 SVGIG (reference sequence). V lost 5 bases and J 2 bases, leaving 12 bases between the germline ends. The length of the CDR3 is 13 residues. The CDR3 protein is CAWRRQSQETQYF. In DNA, the CDR3 is TGTGCCTGGCGGAGACAGTCTCAAGAGACCCAGTACTTC.

The rearrangement uses TRBV19 and TRBJ2-5, with D perhaps TRBD1 (6 bases). CDR1 LNHDA and CDR2 SQIVND come from the germline V gene (reference sequence). V lost 6 bases to trimming and J lost 5 bases, with 13 bases between them. There are 13 residues in the CDR3. The CDR3 DNA reads as TGTGCCAGTAGCCCACAGGGTTTGGAGACCCAGTACTTC. This sequence encodes CASSPQGLETQYF.

The chain couples TRBV7-6 to TRBJ1-5, with D uncertain. The CDR3 is made up of 14 amino acids. Between the trimmed V and J ends, which lost 5 bases and 5 bases, there was a span of 13 bases. Germline V gives CDR1 SGHVS, CDR2 FNYEAQ. DNA for the CDR3: TGTGCCAGCAGCCCCCAGGCAGGATATCAGCCCCAGCATTTT. Amino acids: CASSPQAGYQPQHF.

The V call is TRBV2, the J call TRBJ2-2, with 7 nucleotides matching TRBD1. Trimming at V came to 4 bases and at J to 14 bases, leaving 4 bases not matched to a gene. The CDR3 is 11 residues long. In germline, CDR1 is SNHLY, CDR2 FYNNEI. Here the CDR3 reads CASSAWTGLFF. CDR3 coding DNA: TGTGCCAGCAGTGCGTGGACAGGTCTGTTTTTT.